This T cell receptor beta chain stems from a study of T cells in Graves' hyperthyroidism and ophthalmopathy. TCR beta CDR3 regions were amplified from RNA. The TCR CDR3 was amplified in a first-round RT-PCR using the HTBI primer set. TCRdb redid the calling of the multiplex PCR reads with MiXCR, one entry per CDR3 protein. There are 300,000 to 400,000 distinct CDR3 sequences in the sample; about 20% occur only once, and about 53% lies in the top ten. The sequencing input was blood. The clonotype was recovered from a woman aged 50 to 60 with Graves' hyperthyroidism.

The CDR3 DNA follows: TGTGCCAGCAGCCGACTGCCACGGGACACCATATATTTT. This gives the protein CASSRLPRDTIYF. This sequence joins TRBV7-2 and TRBJ1-3; D is unclear. The germline V gene encodes CDR1 SGHTA and CDR2 FQGNSA. The CDR3 runs to 13 residues. The V gene lost 5 bases and the J gene lost 8 bases, with 13 bases spanning the gap.